These T cell receptor beta chains were read from a single sample in a study of T-cell reconstitution after alpha-beta-depleted transplantation in children. TCRdb re-derived calls from the PCR reads in MiXCR, one entry per CDR3 protein. The sample lists hundreds of thousands of distinct CDR3 sequences; 16% were seen once. The input for sequencing was PBMCs from the stem cell graft donor, taken from the stem cell graft. These receptors all stem from a human donor who donated a stem cell graft to a child with acute myeloid leukemia. The conserved cysteine and the conserved F or W are not part of the CDR3 here.

CDR3	V	J
ASTAGDPTDTQY	TRBV6-1	TRBJ2-3
ASEAGNNSPLH	TRBV7-9	TRBJ1-6
SVTRHGARDHPEAF	TRBV29-1	TRBJ1-1
SAVRGRGDDTQY	TRBV20-1	TRBJ2-3
ASSLTESADTQY	TRBV13	TRBJ2-3
SAPEAIKGSPLH	TRBV20-1	TRBJ1-6
ASSLGHSATNEKLF	TRBV5-5	TRBJ1-4
SARVGRLDQPQH	TRBV20-1	TRBJ1-5
SASWDRGYETQY	TRBV20-1	TRBJ2-5
SAPTQGKGGYT	TRBV20-1	TRBJ1-2
ASSLKQGYNEQF	TRBV5-1	TRBJ2-1
ASSLARHTEAF	TRBV7-2	TRBJ1-1
ASSYGTVENTIY	TRBV5-1	TRBJ1-3
ASRLSGVRTEAF	TRBV14	TRBJ1-1
SARDPGSPNEKLF	TRBV20-1	TRBJ1-4
ASSLGIGDEQY	TRBV5-6	TRBJ2-7
ASRARSGSYEQY	TRBV5-1	TRBJ2-7
SASLPGTGVTETQY	TRBV20-1	TRBJ2-5
ASSGLAGEDTQY	TRBV5-1	TRBJ2-5
ASSFEGRSTDTQY	TRBV7-2	TRBJ2-3
ASSPTASRNTEAF	TRBV14	TRBJ1-1
SAYMGENTQY	TRBV20-1	TRBJ2-3
SAPKLGNLQETQY	TRBV20-1	TRBJ2-5
ASSLVLRGYGYT	TRBV28	TRBJ1-2
ASSQEGGGALNEQF	TRBV4-2	TRBJ2-1
SARGETSAYTGELF	TRBV20-1	TRBJ2-2
ASSYGGPGANVLT	TRBV6-5	TRBJ2-6
ASSFRGETDTQY	TRBV7-2	TRBJ2-3
SSTTGGKTEAF	TRBV29-1	TRBJ1-1